This TCR beta chain originates from a study of T cell repertoires in cytomegalovirus infection. For the study at large: CMV infection and matching HLA type were both indicated by public TCR beta signatures. Study results and limitations: The study found HLA-C-restricted CMV-specific TCR beta clonotypes dominating the ex vivo response.

TCRdb redid the calling of the reads with MiXCR, one entry per CDR3 protein. The sample includes some 390,000 distinct CDR3 sequences, 15% to 20% seen only once; the top ten take approximately 10%. As concerns this clonotype: No antigen is known for it.

The sequence was collected from a human donor in good health (CMV status not recorded). Some clones in this sample may be carry-over from other donors' samples. The specimen was PBMCs.

The CDR3 region has the DNA TGTGCCAGCAGCGTTACCCAGTGGAACACTGAAGCTTTCTTT. This encodes CASSVTQWNTEAFF. This chain uses TRBV7-9 with TRBJ1-1; D is uncertain. The CDR3 is 14 residues long. The germline V and J ends were trimmed by 5 bases and 1 base, with 11 bases remaining between them. The V gene's germline CDR1 is SEHNR and CDR2 FQNEAQ (reference sequence). The variable domain in full, completed from reference TRBV7-9 and TRBJ1-1, reads DTGVSQNPRHKITKRGQNVTFRCDPISEHNRLYWYRQTLGQGPEFLTYFQNEAQLEKSRLLSDRFSAERPKGSFSTLEIQRTEQGDSAMYLCASSVTQWNTEAFFGQGTRLTVV.